The T cell receptor beta chain described here comes from a study of beta chain features in type 1 diabetes. Regarding the study as a whole: Any HLA effect on TCRB rearrangement was left unresolved by small sub-analyses. All four CD4+ subsets from Type 1 diabetes patients carried moderately but significantly shorter TCRB CDR3s. At VDJ recombination sites, type 1 diabetes patients had fewer insertions and more deleted nucleotides.

This clone was found a few times. Its antigen remains unidentified. The whole isolated RNA underwent reverse transcription, so sequencing captured expressed TCRB transcripts. Data came from immunoSEQ multiplex PCR; TCRdb stores just in-frame clones and leaves some out. In the table there are 600,000 or so clones, roughly an eighth of which are singletons. CDR3 length: 13 residues. The V end lost 1 base, the J end lost 5 bases, and 6 bases lay between the germline ends. Germline-derived CDR1 and CDR2 are SEHNR and FQNEAQ (reference sequence). Sequenced sample: naive CD4+ T cells from blood. The V call is TRBV7-9, the J call TRBJ1-5; D not certain. The sequence derives from a man aged 25 to 40 with type 1 diabetes. For the CDR3, the DNA is TGTGCCAGCAGCTTAGATTACTATCAGCCCCAGCATTTT. Amino acids: CASSLDYYQPQHF. The full variable domain, rest sourced from reference TRBV7-9 and TRBJ1-5, is DTGVSQNPRHKITKRGQNVTFRCDPISEHNRLYWYRQTLGQGPEFLTYFQNEAQLEKSRLLSDRFSAERPKGSFSTLEIQRTEQGDSAMYLCASSLDYYQPQHFGDGTRLSIL.